These 20 T cell receptor beta chains originate from one sample sequenced in a study of glioma-infiltrating T cells. Amplification of TCR alpha and beta CDR3 regions from RNA used iRepertoire nested multiplex PCR. A single record per CDR3 protein comes from TCRdb applying MiXCR to the multiplex PCR reads. The sample includes about 130,000 distinct CDR3 sequences, approximately 25% of them seen just once. Sequencing was done on a sample of glioma tissue, nonneoplastic brain tissue, or PBMCs (not recorded which). These TCRs come from a human donor with low-grade glioma or glioblastoma, undergoing nonglioma brain surgery, or in good health (not recorded which).

In its sample, this clonotype was seen many times. The chain is built from TRBV6-1 and TRBJ2-7, with a weak D call TRBD1 (6 bases). Germline V lookup: CDR1 MNHNS, CDR2 SASEGT. CDR3 size: 13 residues. The V and J ends lost 5 bases and 6 bases respectively, with 14 bases between them. In nucleotides, the CDR3 is TGTGCCAGCAGTCTGGGACAAGATTTCGAGCAGTACTTC. Translation: CASSLGQDFEQYF.

In its sample, this clonotype was seen many times. V gene TRBV6-6 combines with J gene TRBJ2-7, with unresolved D. The CDR3 sequence is 15 residues long. The V end lost 0 bases, the J end lost 1 base, and 10 bases lay between the germline ends. The germline V gene encodes CDR1 MNHNY and CDR2 SVGAGI (reference sequence). CDR3: CASSYSTYSSYEQYF. Written as DNA, the CDR3 is TGTGCCAGCAGTTACTCGACCTACAGTTCCTACGAGCAGTACTTC.

J is TRBJ2-7 and V is TRBV5-4, with TRBD1 as a possible D gene (6 bases). The V and J ends lost 0 bases and 1 base respectively, with 8 bases between them. Per the germline V gene, CDR1 is SGHNT and CDR2 is YYREEE (reference sequence). There are 14 residues in the CDR3. The CDR3 loop is CASSLARGSYEQYF. In nucleotides, the CDR3 is TGTGCCAGCAGCTTGGCCAGGGGATCCTACGAGCAGTACTTC.

This clonotype was counted many times. The J gene is TRBJ1-3, the V gene TRBV15, with D maybe TRBD1 (6 bases). Per the germline V gene, CDR1 is LNHNV and CDR2 is YYDKDF (reference sequence). This CDR3 comprises 15 residues. V lost 3 bases and J lost 7, with 16 bases in between. The CDR3 spells CATSSRTGFDNTIYF. CDR3 in DNA: TGTGCCACCAGCAGCCGAACAGGGTTCGACAACACCATATATTTT. Based on the CDR3 plus reference TRBV15 and TRBJ1-3, the full variable domain is DAMVIQNPRYQVTQFGKPVTLSCSQTLNHNVMYWYQQKSSQAPKLLFHYYDKDFNNEADTPDNFQSRRPNTSFCFLDIRSPGLGDTAMYLCATSSRTGFDNTIYFGEGSWLTVV.

The sample holds many counts of this clonotype. V usage is TRBV6-1 and J usage is TRBJ2-1; 15 bases map to TRBD2. The length of the CDR3 is 20 residues. Germline V gene lookup returns CDR1 MNHNS and CDR2 SASEGT. J gave up 4 bases and V 5 bases, and 15 bases lay outside the gene matches. CDR3 DNA sequence: TGTGCCAGCAGTCCCCGGTCCGGACTAGCGGGAGGGCAAAAGTACAATGAGCAGTTCTTC. It encodes CASSPRSGLAGGQKYNEQFF.

This chain connects TRBV9 to TRBJ2-1; 9 bases map to TRBD2. Germline assignment: CDR1 SGDLS and CDR2 YYNGEE. V trimming: 0 bases; J trimming: 6 bases; junction bases outside the gene matches: 4. The CDR3 totals 15 residues. In DNA, the CDR3 is TGTGCCAGCAGCGTAGACGGACTAGCGAGCAATGAGCAGTTCTTC. It translates to CASSVDGLASNEQFF. Supplemented by reference TRBV9 and TRBJ2-1, the full variable domain reads DSGVTQTPKHLITATGQRVTLRCSPRSGDLSVYWYQQSLDQGLQFLIQYYNGEERAKGNILERFSAQQFPDLHSELNLSSLELGDSALYFCASSVDGLASNEQFFGPGTRLTVL.

This clonotype was observed many times. DNA for the CDR3: TGTGCCAGTAGTAAGGCAGGGATCAATCAGCCCCAGCATTTT. It specifies CASSKAGINQPQHF. V is TRBV19 and J is TRBJ1-5; possibly TRBD1 for D (5 bases). Germline V lookup: CDR1 LNHDA, CDR2 SQIVND (reference sequence). V lost 4 bases and J 3 bases, leaving 10 bases between the germline ends. CDR3 size: 14 residues.

This clonotype was found many times. CDR3 nucleotide sequence: TGTGCCAGCAGCTTAGAGGGGCCCGGGACGCCGTACTTC. This codes for CASSLEGPGTPYF. The V call is TRBV7-2, the J call TRBJ2-7; possibly TRBD1 or TRBD2 for D (5 bases each). CDR1 is SGHTA and CDR2 is FQGNSA in the germline V gene. The CDR3 loop spans 13 amino acids. The ends were cut back, 1 base at V and 12 bases at J, with 16 bases in the middle.

This clonotype was counted only a few times. V usage is TRBV28 and J usage is TRBJ2-5; possibly TRBD1 for D (6 bases). The V gene's germline CDR1 is MDHEN and CDR2 SYDVKM. Trimming pared 2 bases from V and 0 bases from J, leaving 16 bases between. The CDR3 has 17 amino acids. The CDR3, as DNA: TGTGCCAGCAGTTTAAGCCCCGTGACAGGACACCAAGAGACCCAGTACTTC. This gives the protein CASSLSPVTGHQETQYF.

This clonotype has at least ten counts. The chain recombines TRBV7-3 with TRBJ2-7; D not resolved. V was shortened by 1 base and J by 6 bases, with 10 bases between the two germline ends. Germline V gives CDR1 SGHTA, CDR2 FQGTGA. This CDR3 contains 13 residues. Here the CDR3 reads CASSLSLGTEQYF. The CDR3 DNA is TGTGCCAGCAGCTTAAGTTTGGGAACCGAGCAGTACTTC.

This clonotype was seen repeatedly, ten times or more. This chain uses TRBV7-6 with TRBJ2-1; D call uncertain. Trimming took off 0 bases at V and 1 base at J, with 7 bases between the two ends. Germline V gene data show CDR1 as SGHVS and CDR2 as FNYEAQ. The CDR3 contains 15 residues. CDR3 sequence: CASSLAGASYNEQFF. The CDR3 coding sequence is TGTGCCAGCAGCTTAGCGGGCGCTTCCTACAATGAGCAGTTCTTC.

This clonotype was picked up many times. The CDR3 nucleotides are TGTGCCAGCTCACGCTTCGGATCACATAATGAGCAGTTCTTC. This encodes CASSRFGSHNEQFF. The chain couples TRBV11-1 to TRBJ2-1; D is uncertain. This CDR3 has 14 residues. Trimming pared 8 bases from V and 7 bases from J, leaving 18 bases between. Germline V gene data show CDR1 as SGHAT and CDR2 as FQDESV (reference sequence).

This clonotype appeared many times. The V gene is TRBV29-1, the J gene TRBJ2-7; D is undetermined. The germline CDR1 and CDR2 sequences are SQVTM and ANQGSEA. The CDR3 extends over 12 amino acids. V lost 4 bases, J lost 2 bases, and 9 bases lay in between. The CDR3 is CSVVGKAYEQYF. The CDR3 DNA follows: TGCAGCGTTGTTGGTAAAGCCTACGAGCAGTACTTC.

This clonotype was seen a few times. V and J are TRBV19 and TRBJ2-7; 8 bases match TRBD1. After removal of 4 bases from V and 5 bases from J, the junction contained 7 bases not matched to a gene. This CDR3 contains 14 residues. Germline V CDR1 and CDR2: LNHDA, SQIVND (reference sequence). CDR3 in DNA: TGTGCCAGTAGTACGGGACAGGTGTTTGACGAGCAGTACTTC. Its translation: CASSTGQVFDEQYF.

This clonotype was detected many times. The rearrangement uses TRBV10-3 and TRBJ1-1, with D tentatively TRBD1 (5 bases). Germline V gene lookup returns CDR1 ENHRY and CDR2 SYGVKD. The CDR3 consists of 13 residues. The ends were cut back, 6 bases at V and 4 bases at J, with 12 bases in the middle. The CDR3 nucleotides are TGTGCCATCAGGACAGACGGGGGCACTGAAGCTTTCTTT. Translating gives CAIRTDGGTEAFF.

The chain employs TRBV2 and TRBJ2-3; the D gene could be TRBD1 or TRBD2 (5 bases each). The germline V gene has CDR1 SNHLY and CDR2 FYNNEI. The germline V and J ends were trimmed by 6 bases and 14 bases, with 18 bases remaining between them. This CDR3 spans 12 amino acids. CDR3 residues: CASSPDLGVRYF. CDR3 sequence (DNA): TGTGCCAGCAGCCCCGACTTGGGGGTCCGGTATTTT. Filled out from reference TRBV2 and TRBJ2-3, the complete variable domain reads EPEVTQTPSHQVTQMGQEVILRCVPISNHLYFYWYRQILGQKVEFLVSFYNNEISEKSEIFDDQFSVERPDGSNFTLKIRSTKLEDSAMYFCASSPDLGVRYFGPGTRLTVL.

This clonotype has a count of ten or more. This rearrangement joins TRBV27 to TRBJ1-2; 7 bases are a match to TRBD1. Germline trimming cut 1 base from V and 0 bases from J; bases unmatched to any gene: 5. Germline V gene sequence: CDR1 MNHEY, CDR2 SMNVEV (reference sequence). This CDR3 is 16 amino acids long. The DNA for the CDR3 is TGTGCCAGCAGTTTATACCCGGGACAGCCTAACTATGGCTACACCTTC. This translates into CASSLYPGQPNYGYTF.

This clonotype was recorded many times. The rearrangement uses TRBV6-1 and TRBJ2-3, with 9 bases fitting TRBD2. Germline CDR1 reads MNHNS; CDR2 reads SASEGT. The length of the CDR3 is 12 residues. The V segment lost 8 bases and the J segment 6 bases; nucleotides outside the gene matches: 3. The CDR3 region is CASGLASDTQYF. The CDR3 nucleotides read TGTGCCAGCGGACTAGCGTCCGATACGCAGTATTTT.

V and J are TRBV6-5 and TRBJ2-7; 9 nucleotides match TRBD2. This CDR3 comprises 15 residues. The J segment lost 6 bases and the V segment lost 5 bases, leaving 11 bases of the junction unmatched. In germline, CDR1 is MNHEY, CDR2 SVGAGI. CDR3 bases: TGTGCCAGCAGTGGAGCTAGCGGGGTGGGGTTCGAGCAGTACTTC. Translation: CASSGASGVGFEQYF.

Only a few counts were recorded for this clonotype. The chain couples TRBV4-3 to TRBJ2-1; D is possibly TRBD1 (5 bases). The V and J ends lost 1 base and 8 bases respectively, with 15 bases between them. CDR3 size: 15 residues. Per germline, CDR1 LGHNA and CDR2 YSLEER. The CDR3 is CASSQAGRVVDEQFF. The CDR3, as DNA: TGCGCCAGCAGCCAAGCAGGCAGGGTTGTAGATGAGCAGTTCTTC.